Listed below are T cell receptor beta chains from one sample, sequenced in a study of regulatory T cells in long-lasting Graves disease. TCRdb itself ran the multiplex PCR reads through MiXCR, one entry per CDR3 protein. The data contain roughly 400,000 distinct CDR3 sequences, around a fifth of them singletons. Sequences were derived from peripheral blood mononuclear cells (PBMCs), sampled when the disease was refractory, from a patient treated with antithyroid drugs. Receptors originate from a female donor with Graves disease. Both conserved end residues are part of each CDR3. A D gene is named only where the DNA matches it firmly. Not every row has a clone size; where given, it reads once, few, many or a size class.

J gene: TRBJ2-7; V gene: TRBV28; clone size: many; D gene: .; CDR3 DNA: TGTGCCAGCAGGGCAGGGTTGAAAGGGCGGCACGAGCAGTACTTC; CDR3 protein: CASRAGLKGRHEQYF
J gene: TRBJ2-5; V gene: TRBV29-1; clone size: many; D gene: .; CDR3 DNA: TGCAGCGCCTCCAGCGGGTACCAAGAGACCCAGTACTTC; CDR3 protein: CSASSGYQETQYF
J gene: TRBJ2-7; V gene: TRBV9; clone size: .; D gene: TRBD2; CDR3 DNA: TGTGCCAGCAGCGTGTCGGGAGGGCCACCGCAGTACTTC; CDR3 protein: CASSVSGGPPQYF
J gene: TRBJ1-5; V gene: TRBV12-3/TRBV12-4; clone size: .; D gene: .; CDR3 DNA: TGTGCCAGCAGTAGCACAGGGAGTCAGCCCCAGCATTTT; CDR3 protein: CASSSTGSQPQHF
J gene: TRBJ2-7; V gene: TRBV20-1; clone size: .; D gene: TRBD2; CDR3 DNA: TGCAGTGCTCCGCTAGCGGGAGTACGCGAGCAGTACTTC; CDR3 protein: CSAPLAGVREQYF
J gene: TRBJ2-3; V gene: TRBV28; clone size: .; D gene: .; CDR3 DNA: TGTGCCAGCACCTCCGGGACCGTAGAACCTAGCACAGATACGCAGTATTTT; CDR3 protein: CASTSGTVEPSTDTQYF
J gene: TRBJ2-4; V gene: TRBV19; clone size: many; D gene: TRBD1; CDR3 DNA: TGTGCCAGTAGCTTCCAGGGGGTCGTCAAAAACATTCAGTACTTC; CDR3 protein: CASSFQGVVKNIQYF
J gene: TRBJ2-7; V gene: TRBV7-3; clone size: .; D gene: TRBD2; CDR3 DNA: TGTGCCAGCAGCTTAAAACCTAGCGGGAAGGGCGAGCAGTACTTC; CDR3 protein: CASSLKPSGKGEQYF
J gene: TRBJ1-1; V gene: TRBV9; clone size: .; D gene: .; CDR3 DNA: TGTGCCAGCAGCGGGGCAGGAGGGACTGAAGCTTTCTTT; CDR3 protein: CASSGAGGTEAFF
J gene: TRBJ1-2; V gene: TRBV28; clone size: many; D gene: .; CDR3 DNA: TGTGCCAGCAGTTTAGGCCTTCGGCAAGGCTACACCTTC; CDR3 protein: CASSLGLRQGYTF
J gene: TRBJ1-5; V gene: TRBV6-1; clone size: many; D gene: .; CDR3 DNA: TGTGCCAGCAGTGAAGCCGGTGCGGGCCTCAATCAGCCCCAGCATTTT; CDR3 protein: CASSEAGAGLNQPQHF
J gene: TRBJ1-3; V gene: TRBV12-3/TRBV12-4; clone size: few; D gene: TRBD1; CDR3 DNA: TGTGCCAGCAGTCCGGAGGACAGGTGGGGGAACACCATATATTTT; CDR3 protein: CASSPEDRWGNTIYF
J gene: TRBJ2-3; V gene: TRBV5-6; clone size: few; D gene: .; CDR3 DNA: TGTGCCAGCAGCTTAATGGGGAGTCGGAGCACAGATACGCAGTATTTT; CDR3 protein: CASSLMGSRSTDTQYF
J gene: TRBJ2-3; V gene: TRBV5-1; clone size: few; D gene: .; CDR3 DNA: TGCGCCAGCAGCTTGGAGCGGTCAGATACGCAGTATTTT; CDR3 protein: CASSLERSDTQYF
J gene: TRBJ2-7; V gene: TRBV7-9; clone size: .; D gene: .; CDR3 DNA: TGTGCCAGCAGCCCGGACAGTTTGTCAGTGATACAGCAGTACTTC; CDR3 protein: CASSPDSLSVIQQYF
J gene: TRBJ2-1; V gene: TRBV20-1; clone size: few; D gene: TRBD2; CDR3 DNA: TGCAGTGCTAGACTCCCTAGCGGGAGGGCCTACAATGAGCAGTTCTTC; CDR3 protein: CSARLPSGRAYNEQFF
J gene: TRBJ1-1; V gene: TRBV5-5; clone size: many; D gene: .; CDR3 DNA: TGTGCCAGCAGCTTGGAGGCAGTTGGGACTGAAGCTTTCTTT; CDR3 protein: CASSLEAVGTEAFF
J gene: TRBJ1-1; V gene: TRBV2; clone size: .; D gene: TRBD1; CDR3 DNA: TGTGCCAGCAGCGGTATAAGACAGGGGGCGAAGGACACTGAAGCTTTCTTT; CDR3 protein: CASSGIRQGAKDTEAFF
J gene: TRBJ2-7; V gene: TRBV11-3; clone size: few; D gene: .; CDR3 DNA: TGTGCCAGCAGCTTAGATGTTAGTTACGAGCAGTACTTC; CDR3 protein: CASSLDVSYEQYF
J gene: TRBJ1-2; V gene: TRBV5-5; clone size: many; D gene: TRBD1; CDR3 DNA: TGTGCCAGCAGCTTGGGGGACAGATATCCCGGTGGCTACACCTTC; CDR3 protein: CASSLGDRYPGGYTF
J gene: TRBJ2-1; V gene: TRBV28; clone size: once; D gene: TRBD2; CDR3 DNA: TGTGCCAGCAGCCACAGCGGGGGCTCCTACAATGAGCAGTTCTTC; CDR3 protein: CASSHSGGSYNEQFF
J gene: TRBJ2-5; V gene: TRBV10-3; clone size: .; D gene: .; CDR3 DNA: TGTGCCATCAGTGCCCAGGGGTTATTGGAGACCCAGTACTTC; CDR3 protein: CAISAQGLLETQYF
J gene: TRBJ2-7; V gene: TRBV5-1; clone size: many; D gene: .; CDR3 DNA: TGCGCCAGCAACCGAGGCTTCAGCGGCCGGGAGAACCTAGAGCAGTACTTC; CDR3 protein: CASNRGFSGRENLEQYF
J gene: TRBJ2-7; V gene: TRBV28; clone size: .; D gene: TRBD1; CDR3 DNA: TGTGCCAGCAGCTTTCGGACAGGGGGCCACGAGCAGTACTTC; CDR3 protein: CASSFRTGGHEQYF
J gene: TRBJ1-1; V gene: TRBV28; clone size: many; D gene: TRBD1; CDR3 DNA: TGTGCCAGCCGCGCAGATATTTCCCGGGACAGGGATTTTGCTGAAGCTTTCTTT; CDR3 protein: CASRADISRDRDFAEAFF
J gene: TRBJ1-2; V gene: TRBV29-1; clone size: .; D gene: .; CDR3 DNA: TGCAGCGTTGTTTGGACGGACGCTTATGGCTACACCTTC; CDR3 protein: CSVVWTDAYGYTF
J gene: TRBJ2-7; V gene: TRBV6-1; clone size: .; D gene: .; CDR3 DNA: TGTGCCAGCACATCCAGGGATTACGAGCAGTACTTC; CDR3 protein: CASTSRDYEQYF
J gene: TRBJ1-1; V gene: TRBV28; clone size: many; D gene: .; CDR3 DNA: TGTGCCAGCAGAAAAACAGGGAGGACTGAAGCTTTCTTT; CDR3 protein: CASRKTGRTEAFF
J gene: TRBJ2-5; V gene: TRBV4-2; clone size: .; D gene: TRBD2; CDR3 DNA: TGTGCCAGCAGCCAGACTAGCGGGAACGCGGTTGGGACCCAGTACTTC; CDR3 protein: CASSQTSGNAVGTQYF
J gene: TRBJ2-2; V gene: TRBV3-1; clone size: many; D gene: .; CDR3 DNA: TGTGCCAGCAGCCAAGGGGCCGGGGAGCTGTTTTTT; CDR3 protein: CASSQGAGELFF
J gene: TRBJ2-5; V gene: TRBV29-1; clone size: many; D gene: TRBD1; CDR3 DNA: TGCAGCGTTCATGGACAGGGGGCCGGAGAGACCCAGTACTTC; CDR3 protein: CSVHGQGAGETQYF
J gene: TRBJ1-2; V gene: TRBV7-9; clone size: many; D gene: .; CDR3 DNA: TGTGCCAGCAGCTTAAGGGGGACGGATGGCTACACCTTC; CDR3 protein: CASSLRGTDGYTF
J gene: TRBJ1-2; V gene: TRBV27; clone size: few; D gene: TRBD1; CDR3 DNA: TGTGCCAGCAGAGACGACCCTATCGGACAGGGACCGGGCGCTAACTATGGCTACACCTTC; CDR3 protein: CASRDDPIGQGPGANYGYTF
J gene: TRBJ1-1; V gene: TRBV14; clone size: few; D gene: .; CDR3 DNA: TGTGCCAGCAGCCCCGTATGGACTGAAGCTTTCTTT; CDR3 protein: CASSPVWTEAFF
J gene: TRBJ2-7; V gene: TRBV28; clone size: many; D gene: .; CDR3 DNA: TGTGCCAGCAGTTTATACTCATTGGGGGGCGGCCTCTACGAGCAGTACTTC; CDR3 protein: CASSLYSLGGGLYEQYF
J gene: TRBJ2-2; V gene: TRBV6-9; clone size: many; D gene: .; CDR3 DNA: TGTGCCAGCAGTTACTTCCTAGACTCTTCAGGAGGCGGGGAGCTGTTTTTT; CDR3 protein: CASSYFLDSSGGGELFF
J gene: TRBJ2-5; V gene: TRBV28; clone size: many; D gene: .; CDR3 DNA: TGTGCCAGCAGTCTGCCGGTCCGGGAGACCCAGTACTTC; CDR3 protein: CASSLPVRETQYF
J gene: TRBJ1-1; V gene: TRBV29-1; clone size: many; D gene: TRBD1; CDR3 DNA: TGCAGCGTCCAACAGGGGGAACGTTCTGAAGCTTTCTTT; CDR3 protein: CSVQQGERSEAFF
J gene: TRBJ2-3; V gene: TRBV11-3; clone size: .; D gene: .; CDR3 DNA: TGTGCCAGCAGCCTACGGACCTCCGATACGCAGTATTTT; CDR3 protein: CASSLRTSDTQYF
J gene: TRBJ2-7; V gene: TRBV7-9; clone size: many; D gene: .; CDR3 DNA: TGTGCCAGCAGCTTAGCTTACCTCCTGCCCACCACCGGGGCCGAGCAGTACTTC; CDR3 protein: CASSLAYLLPTTGAEQYF
J gene: TRBJ2-5; V gene: TRBV5-1; clone size: .; D gene: TRBD2; CDR3 DNA: TGCGCCAGCAGCTCCGGGACTAGCGGGAGACTAGGAGAGACCCAGTACTTC; CDR3 protein: CASSSGTSGRLGETQYF
J gene: TRBJ1-5; V gene: TRBV18; clone size: .; D gene: .; CDR3 DNA: TGTGCCAGCTCACCTCAAGGGCCAGACAATCAGCCCCAGCATTTT; CDR3 protein: CASSPQGPDNQPQHF
J gene: TRBJ1-5; V gene: TRBV19; clone size: once; D gene: .; CDR3 DNA: TGTGCCAGTAGTAACTTCCCTTGGCAGCCCCAGCATTTT; CDR3 protein: CASSNFPWQPQHF
J gene: TRBJ1-5; V gene: TRBV9; clone size: .; D gene: TRBD1; CDR3 DNA: TGTGCCAGCAGCGTAGGGGGACAGACCCAGCCCCAGCATTTT; CDR3 protein: CASSVGGQTQPQHF
J gene: TRBJ1-1; V gene: TRBV29-1; clone size: many; D gene: .; CDR3 DNA: TGCAGCGGGAACACCCAGATAGACTCTGAAGCTTTCTTT; CDR3 protein: CSGNTQIDSEAFF
J gene: TRBJ2-4; V gene: TRBV28; clone size: many; D gene: TRBD1; CDR3 DNA: TGTGCCAGCAGTACCACTACAGGGGCCCACAATATTCAGTACTTC; CDR3 protein: CASSTTTGAHNIQYF
J gene: TRBJ2-7; V gene: TRBV7-2; clone size: .; D gene: TRBD1; CDR3 DNA: TGTGCCAGCAGCTTTGGGACAGGGGGTGGCTACGAGCAGTACTTC; CDR3 protein: CASSFGTGGGYEQYF
J gene: TRBJ1-1; V gene: TRBV6-1; clone size: many; D gene: .; CDR3 DNA: TGTGCCAGCCTTCTCATGAGGGGCGCTTCCCGCACTGAAGCTTTCTTT; CDR3 protein: CASLLMRGASRTEAFF
J gene: TRBJ2-6; V gene: TRBV20-1; clone size: few; D gene: .; CDR3 DNA: TGCAGGGCGGTACAGGCGCGCTCTGGGGCCAACGTCCTGACTTTC; CDR3 protein: CRAVQARSGANVLTF
J gene: TRBJ2-2; V gene: TRBV3-1; clone size: many; D gene: .; CDR3 DNA: TGTGCCAGCAGCCAAGGAGCCACTTCGGGCGGGGAGCTGTTTTTT; CDR3 protein: CASSQGATSGGELFF
J gene: TRBJ1-2; V gene: TRBV7-9; clone size: few; D gene: .; CDR3 DNA: TGTGCCAGCAGCCTACGGGAAGGGGTCTATGGCTACACCTTC; CDR3 protein: CASSLREGVYGYTF
J gene: TRBJ2-1; V gene: TRBV6-2/TRBV6-3; clone size: many; D gene: TRBD2; CDR3 DNA: TGTGCCAGCAGTCTTGGGACTAGCGGTTACAATGAGCAGTTCTTC; CDR3 protein: CASSLGTSGYNEQFF
J gene: TRBJ2-1; V gene: TRBV2; clone size: many; D gene: TRBD1; CDR3 DNA: TGTGCCAGCAGTGAAGCGGGACAGGGACACAATGAGCAGTTCTTC; CDR3 protein: CASSEAGQGHNEQFF
J gene: TRBJ1-2; V gene: TRBV2; clone size: many; D gene: .; CDR3 DNA: TGTGCCAGCACCGAAAGTCGGAAAAAAGATGGCTACACCTTC; CDR3 protein: CASTESRKKDGYTF
J gene: TRBJ1-5; V gene: TRBV4-1; clone size: .; D gene: .; CDR3 DNA: TGCGCCAGCAGCCAAGAAACCCTCGGTCAGCCCCAGCATTTT; CDR3 protein: CASSQETLGQPQHF
J gene: TRBJ1-3; V gene: TRBV6-2/TRBV6-3; clone size: few; D gene: .; CDR3 DNA: TGTGCCAGCAGTCTCAGGGAGTCTGGAAACACCATATATTTT; CDR3 protein: CASSLRESGNTIYF
J gene: TRBJ1-6; V gene: TRBV11-2; clone size: many; D gene: TRBD1; CDR3 DNA: TGTGCCAGCAGCTTAGGCGCACAGGGGGCGGTTTCACCCCTCCACTTT; CDR3 protein: CASSLGAQGAVSPLHF
J gene: TRBJ1-2; V gene: TRBV20-1; clone size: many; D gene: TRBD1; CDR3 DNA: TGCAGTGCTAGAGTCAGGGGGGACTATGGCTACACCTTC; CDR3 protein: CSARVRGDYGYTF
J gene: TRBJ2-7; V gene: TRBV7-2; clone size: once; D gene: TRBD2; CDR3 DNA: TGTGCCAGCAGCTCATCAAGCGGGAGGGCCATTTACGAGCAGTACTTC; CDR3 protein: CASSSSSGRAIYEQYF
J gene: TRBJ1-1; V gene: TRBV27; clone size: .; D gene: .; CDR3 DNA: TGTGCCAGCAGTTTATCGATAGGGGGGTTAGCTGAAGCTTTCTTT; CDR3 protein: CASSLSIGGLAEAFF